The 17 T cell receptor beta chains given below trace back to one sample, sequenced in a study of T cell clonality in common variable immunodeficiency. Some clones are missing from TCRdb's copy, which holds only in-frame ones; the method was immunoSEQ multiplex PCR. Sampling found tens of thousands of clones, none seen once. The sample was peripheral blood mononuclear cells. These receptor sequences come from a person aged 18-70 years in good health.

In its sample, this clone was seen many times. From the germline J gene comes the end of the CDR3, since the read stops 3 residues before it. The chain couples TRBV7-3 to TRBJ2-1; 12 bases are shared with TRBD2. The germline V gene encodes CDR1 SGHTA and CDR2 FQGTGA. With 6 bases clipped from V and 7 bases from J, the junction kept 7 bases outside the gene matches. The CDR3 runs 15 residues. CDR3 residues: CASSPTSGRSNEQFF. CDR3 bases read: TGTGCCAGCAGTCCCACTAGCGGGAGGTCAAATGAG.

This clone was counted many times. The read gets to within 3 residues of the CDR3 end, and the germline J gene fills in the rest. J is TRBJ2-2 and V is TRBV6-4, with D tentatively TRBD2 (5 bases). The germline V gene encodes CDR1 MRHNA and CDR2 SNTAGT. Trimming took off 0 bases at V and 3 bases at J, with 5 bases between the two ends. This CDR3 spans 14 amino acids. The CDR3 loop reads CASSDSRDTGELFF. The sequenced CDR3 bases are TGTGCCAGCAGTGACTCGCGGGACACCGGGGAG.

This clone came up many times. The missing CDR3 end, 3 residues past where the read stops, is filled in from the germline J gene. The chain combines TRBV4-1 with TRBJ2-2; D is possibly TRBD1 (5 bases). Deletions cut 1 base from V and 3 bases from J, with 6 bases between. CDR1 and CDR2 from the germline V gene are MGHRA and YSYEKL. CDR3 length: 14 amino acids. CDR3 loop: CASSQAGYTGELFF. CDR3 DNA, as far as it was read: TGCGCCAGCAGCCAAGCAGGGTACACCGGGGAG.

This clone was observed at least ten times. Sequence at one end of the junction differs from germline and may be a read error. The missing CDR3 end, 3 residues past where the read stops, is filled in from the germline J gene. The chain recombines TRBV4-2 with TRBJ2-7, with a tentative D call TRBD1 (6 bases). The germline CDR1 and CDR2 sequences are LGHNA and YNFKEQ. CDR3 length: 14 amino acids. The chain's CDR3 is CASSQVGGDYEQYF. The CDR3 bases that were read are TGCGCCAGCAGCCAAGTAGGGGGAGATTACGAG.

This clone was seen repeatedly, ten times or more. The read terminates 3 residues before the CDR3 end, so the remaining end is supplied by the germline J gene. The rearrangement links TRBV2 to TRBJ2-2; TRBD2 matches at 12 bases. This CDR3 region has 16 residues. V lost 4 bases and J lost 6; bases outside the gene matches: 6. Germline V gives CDR1 SNHLY, CDR2 FYNNEI. The CDR3 loop reads CASSVRLAGEAGELFF. The sequenced CDR3 bases are TGTGCCAGCAGTGTACGACTAGCGGGAGAGGCCGGGGAG.

This clone was seen repeatedly, ten times or more. From the germline J gene comes the end of the CDR3, since the read stops 3 residues before it. The J gene is TRBJ2-7, the V gene TRBV18; 11 positions match TRBD1. After removal of 6 bases from V and 2 bases from J, the junction contained 15 bases not matched to a gene. Germline-derived CDR1 and CDR2 are KGHSH and LQKENI. The CDR3 is made up of 18 amino acids. The CDR3 loop is CASSPGTGGDPWTYEQYF. CDR3 bases read: TGTGCCAGCTCCCCCGGGACAGGGGGAGACCCGTGGACCTACGAG.

The sample holds many counts of this clone. From the germline J gene comes the end of the CDR3, since the read stops 3 residues before it. The rearrangement joins TRBV29-1 to TRBJ2-1, with 8 positions matching TRBD1. The CDR3 is 13 residues long. Germline-derived CDR1 and CDR2 are SQVTM and ANQGSEA. V shed 7 bases, J shed 6 bases, and the junction held 8 bases outside the gene matches. The CDR3 DNA, read in part, is TGCAGCGGTGACAGGGGAAATAGCAATGAG. Encoded protein: CSGDRGNSNE. The CDR3 in full is CSGDRGNSNEQFF.

This clone occurred many times. The read finishes 3 residues shy of the CDR3 end, and the germline J gene is used to complete it. The rearrangement joins TRBV9 to TRBJ2-7, with D unresolved. CDR3 length: 16 amino acids. In germline, CDR1 is SGDLS, CDR2 YYNGEE. V was shortened by 3 bases and J by 2 bases, with 18 bases between the two germline ends. The CDR3 protein is CASSEGSGLETYEQYF. Partial CDR3 DNA: TGTGCCAGCAGCGAGGGCTCAGGCCTCGAGACCTACGAG.

As to this clone: The read terminates 3 residues ahead of where the CDR3 ends, so the germline J gene completes it. The V call is TRBV18, the J call TRBJ1-2; maybe TRBD1 (6 bases). The CDR3 consists of 15 residues. CDR1 is KGHSH and CDR2 is LQKENI in the germline V gene. CDR3 loop: CASSPGRTGSYDYTF. CDR3 DNA (partial): TGTGCCAGCTCACCGGGAAGAACAGGGTCCTACGAC.

This clone was counted many times. The read halts 3 residues ahead of the CDR3 end, with the missing end drawn from the germline J gene. The chain joins TRBV7-9 to TRBJ2-7, with D perhaps matching TRBD1 (6 bases). V lost 5 bases, J lost 0 bases, and 11 bases lay in between. This CDR3 is built from 14 residues. In germline, CDR1 is SEHNR, CDR2 FQNEAQ (reference sequence). The CDR3 protein is CASSRGGVSYEQYF. CDR3 DNA, as far as it was read: TGTGCCAGCAGCCGAGGGGGTGTCTCCTACGAG.

This clone was picked up many times. CDR3 sequence reads: CASAQGDKTDEQYF. The DNA read from the CDR3 is TGTGCCAGCGCCCAAGGGGACAAGACCGACGAG. This chain joins TRBV19 and TRBJ2-7; D may be TRBD1 (6 bases). The read ends 3 residues early relative to the CDR3; the germline J gene fills the gap. Germline V gene data show CDR1 as LNHDA and CDR2 as SQIVND (reference sequence). Trimming stripped 9 bases from V and 5 bases from J, with 20 bases between. This CDR3 is built from 14 residues.

This clone was seen many times. The read ends 3 residues shy of where the CDR3 ends; the end is completed using the germline J gene. The V call is TRBV19, the J call TRBJ2-7; 12 nucleotides align to TRBD2. The V segment lost 7 bases and the J segment 1 base; nucleotides outside the gene matches: 8. There are 16 residues in the CDR3. CDR1 LNHDA and CDR2 SQIVND come from the germline V gene (reference sequence). Partial CDR3 DNA: TGTGCCAGTAAAGAAAGGACTAGCGGGACTTCCTACGAG. Translated, it gives CASKERTSGTSYE. The full CDR3 sequence reads CASKERTSGTSYEQYF.

This clone was seen repeatedly, ten times or more. The read terminates 3 residues ahead of where the CDR3 ends, so the germline J gene completes it. This sequence joins TRBV19 and TRBJ2-2, with TRBD2 matching over 9 bases. The germline V gene has CDR1 LNHDA and CDR2 SQIVND (reference sequence). This CDR3 region has 14 residues. With 7 bases clipped from V and 7 bases from J, the junction kept 7 bases outside the gene matches. The CDR3 spells CASTRREGLGELFF. The CDR3 DNA, read in part, is TGTGCCAGTACAAGGCGGGAGGGCCTCGGGGAG.

The table lists this clone with many counts. The CDR3 end is not reached by the read, which stops 3 residues before it; the germline J gene fills it in. The V gene is TRBV10-3, the J gene TRBJ1-2; TRBD1 matches 8 bases. Trimming cost V 4 bases and J 4 bases; bases outside gene matches: 2. Germline CDR1 and CDR2: ENHRY and SYGVKD. This CDR3 has 13 residues. Here the CDR3 reads CAISVQGGYGYTF. The sequenced part of the CDR3 DNA is TGTGCCATCAGTGTACAGGGGGGCTATGGC.

This clone was detected ten times or more. The read falls 3 residues short of the CDR3 end, and the missing part is taken from the germline J gene. V and J are TRBV28 and TRBJ1-6; 7 bases map to TRBD1. V dropped 7 bases and J dropped 3; count of bases not matched to a gene: 9. The CDR3 length is 16 residues. The germline gives CDR1 MDHEN, CDR2 SYDVKM. The CDR3 is CASIPGQQVYNSPLHF. Partial CDR3 DNA: TGTGCCAGCATCCCGGGACAGCAAGTCTATAATTCACCC.

This clone was picked up many times. The read falls 3 residues short of the CDR3 end, and the missing part is taken from the germline J gene. This rearrangement joins TRBV18 to TRBJ2-5; a possible D gene is TRBD2 (6 bases). The CDR3 extends over 15 amino acids. The germline CDR1 and CDR2 sequences are KGHSH and LQKENI. V shed 3 bases and J shed 5 bases, with 16 bases lying between them. The sequenced CDR3 bases are TGTGCCAGCTCACCCCGGACTACCCCGATGGAGACC. The encoded protein is CASSPRTTPMET. The complete CDR3 sequence is CASSPRTTPMETQYF.

This clone occurred many times. Sequencing ends 3 residues short of the CDR3 end; the germline J gene provides the rest. The V and J genes are TRBV7-9 and TRBJ1-2, with a tentative D call TRBD1 (5 bases). CDR1 SEHNR and CDR2 FQNEAQ come from the germline V gene (reference sequence). This CDR3 contains 11 residues. V lost 8 bases to trimming and J lost 6 bases, with 10 bases between them. Incomplete CDR3 DNA: TGTGCCAGCCGGCGGGGGGATGGC. Its translation: CASRRGDG. The CDR3 reads in full as CASRRGDGYTF.